Given below is one T cell receptor beta chain in context. Original processing notes: Nucleated cell number was recorded as an estimate derived from reference gene primer amplification. Produced via immunoSEQ multiplex PCR; TCRdb's table is partial and in-frame only. V, J and clone size are those of that table, while D and trimming were read from the DNA. Of some 200,000 clones listed, roughly 86% were seen once; the top ten hold roughly 3.4%. With 4 bases removed from V and 11 bases from J, the gap between germline ends came to 15 bases. The germline CDR1 and CDR2 sequences are MNHEY and SMNVEV (reference sequence). The CDR3 covers 13 residues. The sample is drawn from a study of blood T cell repertoires in COVID-19. About the research overall: COVID-19 samples, acute and convalescent, were from the United States, Italy and Spain.

The source of this sequence is a man between 65 and 80 years old with acute or convalescent COVID-19. The sample taken for sequencing was peripheral blood. This rearrangement joins TRBV27 to TRBJ2-4; D unclear. CDR3 in amino acids: CASSSTAETLQYF. As DNA, the CDR3 is TGTGCCAGCAGTTCAACGGCGGAAACCCTTCAGTACTTC.